The T cell receptor beta chain under discussion was sequenced for a study of blood T cell repertoires in COVID-19. For the study at large: T cells, B-cell-depleted T cells, or PBMCs provided the cDNA or gDNA that served as material.

The data were produced by immunoSEQ multiplex PCR, yet TCRdb's version contains in-frame clones alone and is incomplete. The sample has about 270,000 clones; 85% to 90% are singletons. In its sample, this clone was seen many times. The study drew participants aged about 18 to 89 years from some 25 US areas. Participants' reported clinical history set cohort assignment. Each recovered donor of Cohort 3 presented with two negative PCRs, clearance, or symptom resolution. This CDR3 comprises 14 residues. Trimming took 5 bases from V and 3 from J, leaving 13 bases between them. Germline CDR1 reads SGHAT; CDR2 reads FQNNGV.

The sequence was obtained from a woman between 18 and 30 years old who had recovered from COVID-19. The rearrangement links TRBV11-2 to TRBJ1-1; unclear D gene. Material for sequencing was PBMCs or T cells enriched from blood (not recorded which). The CDR3 is CASSAPGTYTEAFF. The CDR3 DNA follows: TGTGCCAGCAGCGCCCCGGGAACGTACACTGAAGCTTTCTTT.